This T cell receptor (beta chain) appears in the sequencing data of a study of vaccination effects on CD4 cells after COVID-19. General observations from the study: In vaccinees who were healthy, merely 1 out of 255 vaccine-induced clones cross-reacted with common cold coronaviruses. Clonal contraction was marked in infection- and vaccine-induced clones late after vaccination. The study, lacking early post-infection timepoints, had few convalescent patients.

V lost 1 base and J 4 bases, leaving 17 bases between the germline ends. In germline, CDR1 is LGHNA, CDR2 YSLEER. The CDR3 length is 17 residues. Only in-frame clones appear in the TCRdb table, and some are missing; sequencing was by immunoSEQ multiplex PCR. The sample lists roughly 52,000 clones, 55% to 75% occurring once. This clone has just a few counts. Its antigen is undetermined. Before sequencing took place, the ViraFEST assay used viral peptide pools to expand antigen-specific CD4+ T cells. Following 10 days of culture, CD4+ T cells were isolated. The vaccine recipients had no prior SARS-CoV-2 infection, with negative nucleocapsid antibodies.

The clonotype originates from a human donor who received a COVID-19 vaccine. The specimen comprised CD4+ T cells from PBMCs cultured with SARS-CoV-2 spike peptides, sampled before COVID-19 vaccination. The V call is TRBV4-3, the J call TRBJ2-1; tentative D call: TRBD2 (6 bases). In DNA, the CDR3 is TGCGCCAGCAGCCAAGGATCGGTGGGGGGATTTTACAATGAGCAGTTCTTC. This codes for CASSQGSVGGFYNEQFF.